Here is one T cell receptor beta chain with its context. In the study's own analysis: Reference gene primers were amplified, and this amplification served to estimate nucleated cell counts. The data were produced by immunoSEQ multiplex PCR, yet TCRdb's version contains in-frame clones alone and is incomplete. V and J calls and clone size are those listed in that table; D and trimming were worked out from the DNA. Seen here are 170,000 or so clones, approximately 86% observed once, and the top ten hold 2.5% to 3.5%. The CDR3 length is 14 residues. Germline CDR1 KGHSH, CDR2 LQKENI. V shed 6 bases and J shed 7 bases, with 13 bases lying between them. This sample was taken from a study of blood T cell repertoires in COVID-19. On the study more broadly: Acute and convalescent COVID-19 specimens originated in the United States, Italy and Spain. PBMCs, B-cell-depleted T cells, or T cells were the source of the cDNA or gDNA that made up the material.

The material sequenced was peripheral blood. The chain recombines TRBV18 with TRBJ1-6; the D is unclear. The clonotype comes from a man aged 40-55 years with active or convalescent COVID-19. The CDR3 reads CASSQEVPNSPLHF. DNA of the CDR3: TGTGCCAGCTCGCAGGAGGTCCCGAATTCACCCCTCCACTTT. Complete variable domain (other parts from reference TRBV18 and TRBJ1-6): NAGVMQNPRHLVRRRGQEARLRCSPMKGHSHVYWYRQLPEEGLKFMVYLQKENIIDESGMPKERFSAEFPKEGPSILRIQQVVRGDSAAYFCASSQEVPNSPLHFGNGTRLTVT.